The table lists the clone carrying this T cell receptor (beta chain) with many counts. Arm-PCR with iRepertoire HTBI primers amplified the CDR3 regions for these TCR beta libraries. TCRdb re-analysed the multiplex PCR reads in MiXCR, keeping a single row per CDR3 protein. This repertoire shows around 500,000 distinct CDR3 sequences, roughly 15% found once; its top ten account for just under 25%. This specimen belongs to a study of regulatory T cells in long-lasting Graves disease. Time point specified: newly diagnosed GD, antithyroid drugs for less than 3 months. RNA from PBMCs was the source of the TCR library. Graves' disease was diagnosed by American Thyroid Association guidelines. Germline values: CDR1 SGHVS, CDR2 FQNEAQ. V gave up 2 bases and J gave up 0 bases, with 8 bases separating them. CDR3 length equals 15 residues. This same sample was also part of a study on T cells in Graves' hyperthyroidism and ophthalmopathy.

The receptor comes from a woman aged 35-65 years with Graves disease. The gene calls are TRBV7-8 and TRBJ1-3; D is uncertain. This specimen consisted of peripheral blood mononuclear cells (PBMCs), obtained at new diagnosis, from a patient treated with antithyroid drugs. The CDR3, as DNA: TGTGCCAGCAGCTTAAGTGCGTTCTCTGGAAACACCATATATTTT. Its translation: CASSLSAFSGNTIYF.